What follows are 19 T cell receptor beta chains derived from one specimen sequenced in a study of shared clonotypes between healthy human individuals. The method was immunoSEQ multiplex PCR; TCRdb's version includes in-frame clones alone and lacks a portion of them. Of roughly 2.5 million clones in the sample, more than 90% were seen once. Sequencing was performed on naive CD4+ T cells sorted from blood. Subset meaning: CD45RA+ positively selected. The receptors were sampled from a man between 18 and 29 years old in good health.

V is TRBV30 and J is TRBJ1-6; TRBD1 agrees at 9 bases. With V trimmed by 4 bases and J by 9 bases, 7 bases remained unmatched. CDR1 and CDR2 from the germline V gene are GTSNPN and SVGIG (reference sequence). The CDR3 consists of 14 residues. In DNA form, the CDR3 reads TGTGCCTGGACCTTGGACAGGGGAATTTCACCCCTCCACTTT. Its protein is CAWTLDRGISPLHF. The full variable domain, completed using reference TRBV30 and TRBJ1-6, is SQTIHQWPATLVQPVGSPLSLECTVEGTSNPNLYWYRQAAGRGLQLLFYSVGIGQISSEVPQNLSASRPQDRQFILSSKKLLLSDSGFYLCAWTLDRGISPLHFGNGTRLTVT.

Here the CDR3 reads CASSQDANTLTEAFF. The CDR3 DNA sequence: TGCGCCAGCAGCCAAGACGCAAATACCCTCACTGAAGCTTTCTTT. The chain combines TRBV4-3 with TRBJ1-1; no clear D. CDR1 and CDR2 from the germline V gene are LGHNA and YSLEER. The CDR3 consists of 15 residues. The V end lost 0 bases, the J end lost 4 bases, and 12 bases lay between the germline ends.

This chain links TRBV4-2 with TRBJ2-7, with 12 bases lining up with TRBD2. The V gene end was trimmed by 0 bases and the J gene end by 1 base; junction bases not matched to a gene: 7. The CDR3 loop spans 18 amino acids. Germline CDR1 and CDR2: LGHNA and YNFKEQ. CDR3 coding DNA: TGTGCCAGCAGCCAAGATTTGGCTAGCGGGGGGGCGTCCTACGAGCAGTACTTC. Protein product: CASSQDLASGGASYEQYF.

About this clone: In the same sample, other DNA sequences code for this CDR3. The CDR3 DNA reads as TGTGCCAGCTCACCACCGACAGGGGGCACCGGGGAGCTGTTTTTT. This gives the protein CASSPPTGGTGELFF. This chain uses TRBV18 with TRBJ2-2; 9 bases agree with TRBD1. The J segment lost 4 bases and the V segment lost 0 bases, leaving 0 bases of the junction unmatched. CDR3 length: 15 residues. Germline V CDR1 and CDR2: KGHSH, LQKENI.

The rearrangement uses TRBV18 and TRBJ1-5; D is ambiguous. This CDR3 has 14 amino acids. Trimming cost V 0 bases and J 5 bases, with 8 bases left between them. Germline lookup yields CDR1 KGHSH and CDR2 LQKENI. The CDR3, as DNA: TGTGCCAGCTCACCACCACACCTAGATCAGCCCCAGCATTTT. Translation gives CASSPPHLDQPQHF.

The chain employs TRBV18 and TRBJ1-5; tentatively, D is TRBD1 (6 bases). Germline lookup yields CDR1 KGHSH and CDR2 LQKENI. This CDR3 contains 15 residues. V lost 3 bases and J lost 3, with 12 bases in between. For the CDR3, the DNA is TGTGCCAGCTCACCCGACGGGACATTCAATCAGCCCCAGCATTTT. Translation: CASSPDGTFNQPQHF.

This chain joins TRBV11-2 and TRBJ2-7, with 7 positions matching TRBD1. Germline CDR1 reads SGHAT; CDR2 reads FQNNGV. This CDR3 spans 14 amino acids. Trimming cost V 6 bases and J 1 base; bases outside gene matches: 6. This CDR3 reads CASSYGTASYEQYF. CDR3 in DNA: TGTGCCAGCAGTTACGGGACAGCTTCCTACGAGCAGTACTTC.

V is TRBV10-3 and J is TRBJ1-2, with 9 bases that match TRBD1. This CDR3 contains 15 residues. CDR1 and CDR2 (germline): ENHRY, SYGVKD. V gave up 6 bases and J gave up 5 bases; unmatched junction bases: 10. CDR3 amino acids: CAIRITGGVRYGYTF. DNA for the CDR3: TGTGCCATCAGGATCACAGGGGGCGTTCGGTATGGCTACACCTTC.

The chain uses TRBV27 and TRBJ2-3; TRBD1 or TRBD2 may be the D gene (5 bases each). V was trimmed by 6 bases and J by 0 bases, leaving 16 bases between them. This CDR3 contains 16 residues. Germline-derived CDR1 and CDR2 are MNHEY and SMNVEV (reference sequence). The CDR3 sequence: CASRLRGAASTDTQYF. The CDR3, as DNA: TGTGCCAGCAGACTACGGGGCGCGGCTAGCACAGATACGCAGTATTTT.

Concerning this clone itself: Other DNA sequences from this sample encode an identical CDR3 as well. V and J are TRBV9 and TRBJ2-3, with D possibly TRBD2 on 6 matching bases. Germline V gives CDR1 SGDLS, CDR2 YYNGEE. The V gene lost 2 bases and the J gene lost 0 bases, with 10 bases spanning the gap. This CDR3 is built from 15 residues. The CDR3 nucleotides are TGTGCCAGCAGCGTGATAGCGGCTAGCACAGATACGCAGTATTTT. Translated, it gives CASSVIAASTDTQYF.

This clone was detected only once. This chain joins TRBV29-1 and TRBJ2-5, with TRBD1 as a possible D gene (6 bases). With the DNA end fitting TRBJ2-7 better, the J assignment may be wrong. The CDR3 loop spans 12 amino acids. Germline assignment: CDR1 SQVTM and CDR2 ANQGSEA. The CDR3 loop reads CSVVRDTYEQYF. In DNA form, the CDR3 reads TGCAGCGTTGTCAGGGACACCTACGAGCAGTACTTC.

This chain uses TRBV4-1 with TRBJ2-7; unclear D gene. The V end was cut by 0 bases, the J end by 4 bases, with 7 bases between. Germline-derived CDR1 and CDR2 are MGHRA and YSYEKL. The CDR3 consists of 13 residues. Here the CDR3 DNA reads TGCGCCAGCAGCCAAGAGTCCCAGTACGAGCAGTACTTC. As protein: CASSQESQYEQYF.

The chain employs TRBV28 and TRBJ2-5; the match to TRBD1 covers 7 bases. Trimming took 3 bases from V and 1 from J; bases not matched to a gene: 5. This CDR3 contains 15 residues. Per the germline V gene, CDR1 is MDHEN and CDR2 is SYDVKM. The CDR3 nucleotides are TGTGCCAGCAGTTTGAGGGGGCTTTCCCAAGAGACCCAGTACTTC. It translates to CASSLRGLSQETQYF.

The V and J genes are TRBV29-1 and TRBJ1-2; 7 nucleotides line up with TRBD1. V trimming: 5 bases; J trimming: 4 bases; junction bases outside the gene matches: 7. CDR3 length equals 13 residues. Germline-derived CDR1 and CDR2 are SQVTM and ANQGSEA. Here the CDR3 reads CSVRQGIRYGYTF. The CDR3 coding sequence is TGCAGCGTTCGACAGGGAATCCGCTATGGCTACACCTTC.

V gene TRBV27 combines with J gene TRBJ2-1; D is possibly TRBD1 (8 bases). CDR3 length: 14 amino acids. Germline V lookup: CDR1 MNHEY, CDR2 SMNVEV (reference sequence). The V end lost 4 bases, the J end lost 7 bases, and 14 bases lay between the germline ends. The CDR3 protein is CASSYSQGGNEQFF. The CDR3 DNA reads TGTGCCAGCAGTTATTCACAGGGGGGGAATGAGCAGTTCTTC.

The chain is built from TRBV5-1 and TRBJ2-7, with 9 bases fitting TRBD2. Germline CDR1 SGHRS, CDR2 YFSETQ. The ends lost 3 bases at V and 4 bases at J; junction bases unmatched: 14. CDR3 length: 17 amino acids. The CDR3 region has the DNA TGCGCCAGCAGCTATAGTAGCGGGGGACCACTTTCATACGAGCAGTACTTC. It encodes CASSYSSGGPLSYEQYF.

This sequence joins TRBV19 and TRBJ2-5; 8 nucleotides match TRBD1. The closer fit of TRBJ2-7 to the DNA end suggests the J call may be wrong. Germline CDR1 reads LNHDA; CDR2 reads SQIVND (reference sequence). The CDR3 contains 14 residues. The CDR3 DNA is TGTGCCAGTAGTGCCGGGACAGGACGCTACGAGCAGTACTTC. Encoded protein: CASSAGTGRYEQYF.

V is TRBV15 and J is TRBJ1-5; D remains unclear. V lost 0 bases to trimming and J lost 5 bases, with 11 bases between them. CDR1 and CDR2 from the germline V gene are LNHNV and YYDKDF (reference sequence). CDR3 length: 15 amino acids. The CDR3 DNA reads TGTGCCACCAGCAGAGATCCTAGTAGTTATCAGCCCCAGCATTTT. Protein product: CATSRDPSSYQPQHF.

The rearrangement uses TRBV18 and TRBJ1-1; D is undetermined. V gave up 3 bases and J gave up 7 bases, with 12 bases separating them. Germline V gene lookup returns CDR1 KGHSH and CDR2 LQKENI. There are 13 residues in the CDR3. The CDR3 nucleotides read TGTGCCAGCTCACCGACAAGTCAGAGTGAAGCTTTCTTT. Translating gives CASSPTSQSEAFF.